This paragraph covers one T cell receptor beta chain sequence. This entry comes from a study of blood T cell repertoires in COVID-19. Study background: The samples span acute and convalescent COVID-19 from the United States, Italy and Spain. T cells, B-cell-depleted T cells, or PBMCs provided the cDNA or gDNA that served as material.

Looked up from germline, CDR1 is SGHRS and CDR2 is YFSETQ. V gave up 1 base and J gave up 7 bases, with 17 bases separating them. The CDR3 contains 15 residues. As originally analysed: Nucleated cell number was recorded as an estimate derived from reference gene primer amplification. Clones were sequenced by immunoSEQ multiplex PCR, and TCRdb holds only the in-frame ones, with some missing. V and J calls and clone size come straight from that table; D and trimming were deduced from the DNA. This table holds roughly 200,000 clones, around 83% found once. The receptor comes from an elderly woman with acute or convalescent COVID-19. Sequenced: peripheral blood. The chain is built from TRBV5-1 and TRBJ1-2; perhaps TRBD1 as D (5 bases). DNA of the CDR3: TGCGCCAGCAGCTTGTTTTTGTGGCAGGGAGGTGGCTACACCTTC. Its protein is CASSLFLWQGGGYTF.